One and the same sample provided the 17 T cell receptor beta chains below, sequenced in a study of human T cells and chemical hapten exposure (dated by TCRdb to about 2021). What the time point label conveys for this sample: patch test 1, 2 weeks after DPC sensitization. In the paper's terms, the treatment or condition label means: therapeutic diphenylcyclopropenone sensitization with weekly scalp DPC. Library method: RACE. Sequencing used a NextSeq 500. TCRdb passed the public sequencing reads through fastp at Q25 and MiXCR, retaining productive beta sequences. Entries are consolidated by CDR3 protein sequence, retaining the most common genes and DNA. The sample yields roughly 200,000 distinct CDR3 sequences; about a fifth were counted once. Together, the top ten hold approximately 6.7% of the sample. Source: whole blood, taken in connection with sensitization to the hapten diphenylcyclopropenone (DPC). The receptors originated from a woman aged 45-60 years with alopecia areata. Some clones in this sample may be carry-over from other donors' samples.

This clonotype was detected a few times. In nucleotides, the CDR3 is TGTGCCAGCAGCTTGGGGACAGGGGTTAACTATGGCTACACCTTC. Translation: CASSLGTGVNYGYTF. This chain links TRBV11-2 with TRBJ1-2, with 10 bases lining up with TRBD1. Losses at the gene ends were 3 bases for V and 1 base for J; bases not matched to a gene: 2. The CDR3 spans 15 residues. The germline CDR1 and CDR2 sequences are SGHAT and FQNNGV.

The chain joins TRBV30 to TRBJ2-7; 8 nucleotides match TRBD2. The germline V gene has CDR1 GTSNPN and CDR2 SVGIG (reference sequence). The CDR3 runs to 14 residues. V lost 2 bases and J lost 3; bases outside the gene matches: 6. DNA of the CDR3: TGTGCCTGGAGTCTTAACGGGGGGGACTACGAGCAGTACTTC. It is translated as CAWSLNGGDYEQYF.

CDR3 sequence (DNA): TGTGCCATCAGTGAGTCCCCGGACTACCTCCAGGATGAGCAGTTCTTC. Protein product: CAISESPDYLQDEQFF. V and J are TRBV10-3 and TRBJ2-1; tentatively, D is TRBD2 (6 bases). CDR3 size: 16 residues. V was shortened by 0 bases and J by 8 bases, with 17 bases between the two germline ends. CDR1 and CDR2 from the germline V gene are ENHRY and SYGVKD.

This clonotype was seen more than once but under ten times. V is TRBV29-1 and J is TRBJ2-7, with 8 bases lining up with TRBD2. From germline, CDR1 is SQVTM and CDR2 ANQGSEA. J gave up 2 bases and V 6 bases, and 9 bases lay outside the gene matches. The CDR3 contains 14 residues. This CDR3 reads CSVGRDPGTYEQYF. Written as DNA, the CDR3 is TGCAGCGTCGGGAGGGACCCCGGGACCTACGAGCAGTACTTC.

Of note for this clonotype: One end of the junction fails to match germline, which may point to a read error. The genes are TRBV24-1 and TRBJ2-1, with unresolved D. Germline V gene lookup returns CDR1 KGHDR and CDR2 SFDVKD. The CDR3 is 13 residues long. For the CDR3, the DNA is TGTGCCACCAGTGAGGGTGGGTACACTGAGCAGTTCTTC. It yields the protein CATSEGGYTEQFF.

The chain combines TRBV7-2 with TRBJ1-4; D not certain. Germline CDR1 SGHTA, CDR2 FQGNSA. Trimming pared 1 base from V and 7 bases from J, leaving 7 bases between. CDR3 size: 13 residues. The CDR3: CASSLGRFEKLFF. CDR3 sequence (DNA): TGTGCCAGCAGCTTAGGGCGGTTTGAAAAACTGTTTTTT. The full variable domain, in which reference TRBV7-2 and TRBJ1-4 provide the parts outside the CDR3, is GAGVSQSPSNKVTEKGKDVELRCDPISGHTALYWYRQSLGQGLEFLIYFQGNSAPDKSGLPSDRFSAERTGGSVSTLTIQRTQQEDSAVYLCASSLGRFEKLFFGSGTQLSVL.

There are many counts of this clonotype. V usage is TRBV5-1 and J usage is TRBJ2-2; a weak D match, TRBD1 (5 bases). CDR1 is SGHRS and CDR2 is YFSETQ in the germline V gene. V was pared by 4 bases and J by 2 bases, with 9 bases between. The length of the CDR3 is 14 residues. CDR3 in amino acids: CASSGRGNTGELFF. The CDR3 coding sequence is TGCGCCAGCAGCGGTAGGGGAAACACCGGGGAGCTGTTTTTT.

This clonotype was detected only a few times. The rearrangement uses TRBV29-1 and TRBJ2-2; D not resolved. The germline V gene encodes CDR1 SQVTM and CDR2 ANQGSEA. The V and J ends lost 2 bases and 5 bases respectively, with 9 bases between them. The CDR3 totals 13 residues. The CDR3 coding sequence is TGCAGCGTTGAAAATCGCCGAACCGGGGAGCTGTTTTTT. Translated: CSVENRRTGELFF.

The chain links TRBV20-1 to TRBJ1-2; 7 bases fit TRBD1. The CDR3 sequence is 15 residues long. V shed 6 bases, J shed 4 bases, and the junction held 14 bases outside the gene matches. Germline CDR1 reads DFQATT; CDR2 reads SNEGSKA (reference sequence). Here the CDR3 reads CSAATGMGFTYGYTF. In DNA form, the CDR3 reads TGCAGTGCCGCGACAGGGATGGGATTCACCTATGGCTACACCTTC.

The gene calls are TRBV20-1 and TRBJ2-5; D perhaps matches TRBD1 (5 bases). The V gene lost 3 bases and the J gene lost 2 bases, with 19 bases spanning the gap. Germline V gene data show CDR1 as DFQATT and CDR2 as SNEGSKA (reference sequence). This CDR3 has 16 amino acids. CDR3 protein: CSASPLPTARQETQYF. The CDR3, as DNA: TGCAGTGCTAGTCCCCTCCCGACAGCCCGACAAGAGACCCAGTACTTC.

This clonotype was counted at least ten times. This rearrangement joins TRBV12-3 or TRBV12-4 to TRBJ1-1; D is uncertain. Trimming stripped 0 bases from V and 1 base from J, with 3 bases between. The CDR3 length is 13 residues. CDR3 loop: CASSLATNTEAFF. For the CDR3, the DNA is TGTGCCAGCAGTTTAGCCACGAACACTGAAGCTTTCTTT.

The rearrangement joins TRBV12-3 or TRBV12-4 to TRBJ1-6; D is possibly TRBD1 (6 bases). The CDR3 is 14 amino acids. Trimming removed 7 bases at V and 8 bases at J, with 15 bases between. The CDR3 DNA sequence: TGTGCCAGCACCTTAAAGGGGGGCGATTCACCCCTCCACTTT. Protein sequence: CASTLKGGDSPLHF.

This clonotype was seen more than once but under ten times. This chain links TRBV7-2 with TRBJ1-4; 8 bases are a match to TRBD1. The V gene end was trimmed by 5 bases and the J gene end by 7 bases; junction bases not matched to a gene: 9. The CDR3 covers 15 residues. Germline CDR1 is SGHTA and CDR2 is FQGNSA. The CDR3 protein is CASSPGGGYSEKLFF. The CDR3 coding sequence is TGTGCCAGCAGCCCAGGGGGCGGTTATAGTGAAAAACTGTTTTTT.

This clonotype showed up just a few times. This chain uses TRBV12-3 or TRBV12-4 with TRBJ2-2; D is perhaps TRBD2 (6 bases). The CDR3 has 16 amino acids. V shed 3 bases and J shed 6 bases, with 17 bases lying between them. CDR3 sequence reads: CASSFSPGASAGELFF. The DNA of the CDR3 is TGTGCCAGCAGTTTTTCGCCGGGAGCGAGTGCCGGGGAGCTGTTTTTT.

The chain uses TRBV5-1 and TRBJ2-4; D gene uncertain. V was trimmed by 4 bases and J by 0 bases, leaving 14 bases between them. Germline CDR1 reads SGHRS; CDR2 reads YFSETQ. CDR3 size: 16 residues. The CDR3 protein is CASSPGLTLAKNIQYF. The CDR3 region has the DNA TGCGCCAGCAGCCCGGGCCTTACCTTAGCCAAAAACATTCAGTACTTC. Variable domain in full (rest from reference TRBV5-1 and TRBJ2-4): KAGVTQTPRYLIKTRGQQVTLSCSPISGHRSVSWYQQTPGQGLQFLFEYFSETQRNKGNFPGRFSGRQFSNSRSEMNVSTLELGDSALYLCASSPGLTLAKNIQYFGAGTRLSVL.

V usage is TRBV7-2 and J usage is TRBJ2-3, with D maybe TRBD1 (5 bases). This CDR3 is built from 15 residues. Between the trimmed V and J ends, which lost 4 bases and 4 bases, there was a span of 15 bases. From germline, CDR1 is SGHTA and CDR2 FQGNSA. The CDR3 nucleotides are TGTGCCAGCAGCTCCCTCAGGGATCCCGCAGATACGCAGTATTTT. Residues: CASSSLRDPADTQYF. Supplemented by reference TRBV7-2 and TRBJ2-3, the full variable domain reads GAGVSQSPSNKVTEKGKDVELRCDPISGHTALYWYRQSLGQGLEFLIYFQGNSAPDKSGLPSDRFSAERTGGSVSTLTIQRTQQEDSAVYLCASSSLRDPADTQYFGPGTRLTVL.

This clonotype has just a few counts. V and J are TRBV29-1 and TRBJ2-2, with D possibly called TRBD1 or TRBD2 (5 bases each). The V end was cut by 7 bases, the J end by 3 bases, with 12 bases between. CDR3 size: 13 residues. Looked up from germline, CDR1 is SQVTM and CDR2 is ANQGSEA. CDR3 bases: TGCAGCGGTCGGGACGGCTACACCGGGGAGCTGTTTTTT. This gives the protein CSGRDGYTGELFF.